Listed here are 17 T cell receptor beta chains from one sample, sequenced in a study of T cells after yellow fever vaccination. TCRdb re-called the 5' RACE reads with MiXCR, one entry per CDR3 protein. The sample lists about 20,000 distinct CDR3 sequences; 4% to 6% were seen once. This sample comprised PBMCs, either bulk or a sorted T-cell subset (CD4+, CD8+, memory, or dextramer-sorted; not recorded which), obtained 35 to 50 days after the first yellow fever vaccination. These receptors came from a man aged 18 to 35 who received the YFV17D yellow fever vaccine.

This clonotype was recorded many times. The CDR3 coding sequence is TGTGCCAGCAGCTTCGCCCGAGAGACCCAGTACTTC. Amino acid sequence: CASSFARETQYF. The chain carries TRBV7-2 and TRBJ2-5; D not resolved. The CDR3 extends over 12 amino acids. Trimming stripped 3 bases from V and 4 bases from J, with 6 bases between. CDR1 is SGHTA and CDR2 is FQGNSA in the germline V gene. Combining the CDR3 with reference TRBV7-2 and TRBJ2-5 gives the whole variable domain GAGVSQSPSNKVTEKGKDVELRCDPISGHTALYWYRQSLGQGLEFLIYFQGNSAPDKSGLPSDRFSAERTGGSVSTLTIQRTQQEDSAVYLCASSFARETQYFGPGTRLLVL.

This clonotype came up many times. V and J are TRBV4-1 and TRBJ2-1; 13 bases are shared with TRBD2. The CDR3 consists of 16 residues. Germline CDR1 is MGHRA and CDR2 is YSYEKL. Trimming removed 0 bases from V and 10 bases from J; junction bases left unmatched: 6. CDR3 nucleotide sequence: TGCGCCAGCAGCCAAGATGGAACTAGCGGGGGGGAGGAGCAGTTCTTC. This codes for CASSQDGTSGGEEQFF.

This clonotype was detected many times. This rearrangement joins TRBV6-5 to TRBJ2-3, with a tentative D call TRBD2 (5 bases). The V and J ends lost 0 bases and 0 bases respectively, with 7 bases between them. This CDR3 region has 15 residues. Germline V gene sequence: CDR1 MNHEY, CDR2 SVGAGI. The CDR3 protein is CASSYSLASTDTQYF. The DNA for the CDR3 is TGTGCCAGCAGTTACTCTCTAGCTAGCACAGATACGCAGTATTTT.

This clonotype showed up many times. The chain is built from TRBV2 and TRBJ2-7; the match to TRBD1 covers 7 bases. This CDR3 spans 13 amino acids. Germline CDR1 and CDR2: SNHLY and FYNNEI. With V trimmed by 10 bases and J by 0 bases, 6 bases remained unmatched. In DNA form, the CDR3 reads TGTGCCATCACCGGGACAGACTCCTACGAGCAGTACTTC. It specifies CAITGTDSYEQYF.

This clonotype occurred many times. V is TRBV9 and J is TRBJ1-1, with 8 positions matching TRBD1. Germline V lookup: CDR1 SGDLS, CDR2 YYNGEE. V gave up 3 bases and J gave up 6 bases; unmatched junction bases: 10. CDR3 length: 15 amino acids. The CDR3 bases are TGTGCCAGCAGCGATTCTGACAGGGGTCTCGCTGAAGCTTTCTTT. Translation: CASSDSDRGLAEAFF. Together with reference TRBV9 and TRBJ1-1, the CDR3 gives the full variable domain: DSGVTQTPKHLITATGQRVTLRCSPRSGDLSVYWYQQSLDQGLQFLIQYYNGEERAKGNILERFSAQQFPDLHSELNLSSLELGDSALYFCASSDSDRGLAEAFFGQGTRLTVV.

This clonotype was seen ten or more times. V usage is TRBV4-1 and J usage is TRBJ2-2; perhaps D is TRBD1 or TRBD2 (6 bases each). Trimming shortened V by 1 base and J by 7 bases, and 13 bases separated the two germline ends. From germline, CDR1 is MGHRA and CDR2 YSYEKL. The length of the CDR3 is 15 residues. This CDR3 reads CASSQGVGGGGELFF. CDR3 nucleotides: TGCGCCAGCAGCCAAGGGGTAGGGGGAGGCGGGGAGCTGTTTTTT.

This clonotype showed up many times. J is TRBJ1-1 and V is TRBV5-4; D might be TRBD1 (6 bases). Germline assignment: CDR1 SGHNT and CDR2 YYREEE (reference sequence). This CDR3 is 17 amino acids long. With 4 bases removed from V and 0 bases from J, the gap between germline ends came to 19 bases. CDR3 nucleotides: TGTGCCAGCAGCCCACCCGGGGGGCTTATCATGAACACTGAAGCTTTCTTT. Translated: CASSPPGGLIMNTEAFF.

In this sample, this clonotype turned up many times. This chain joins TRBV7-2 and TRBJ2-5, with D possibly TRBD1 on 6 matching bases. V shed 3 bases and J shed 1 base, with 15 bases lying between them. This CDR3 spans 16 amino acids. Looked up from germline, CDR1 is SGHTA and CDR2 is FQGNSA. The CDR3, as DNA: TGTGCCAGCAGCTTCAGGCAGGGGCTCACCCAAGAGACCCAGTACTTC. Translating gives CASSFRQGLTQETQYF.

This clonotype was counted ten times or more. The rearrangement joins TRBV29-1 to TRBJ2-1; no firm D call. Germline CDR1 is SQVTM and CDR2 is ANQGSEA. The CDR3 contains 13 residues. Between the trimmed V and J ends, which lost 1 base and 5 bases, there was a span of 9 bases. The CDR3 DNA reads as TGCAGCGTTGAAGGTCACGGAAACAATGAGCAGTTCTTC. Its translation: CSVEGHGNNEQFF.

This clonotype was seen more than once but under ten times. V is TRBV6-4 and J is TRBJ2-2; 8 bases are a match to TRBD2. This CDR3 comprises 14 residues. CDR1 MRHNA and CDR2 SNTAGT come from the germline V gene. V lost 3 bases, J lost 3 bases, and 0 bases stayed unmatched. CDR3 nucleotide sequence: TGTGCCAGCAGTGAGCGGGGGGACACCGGGGAGCTGTTTTTT. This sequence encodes CASSERGDTGELFF.

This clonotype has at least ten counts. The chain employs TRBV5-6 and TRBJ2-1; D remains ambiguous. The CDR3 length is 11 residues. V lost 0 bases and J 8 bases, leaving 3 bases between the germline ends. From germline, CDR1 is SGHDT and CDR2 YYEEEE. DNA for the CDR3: TGTGCCAGCAGCTTGGCGGATGAGCAGTTCTTC. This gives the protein CASSLADEQFF.

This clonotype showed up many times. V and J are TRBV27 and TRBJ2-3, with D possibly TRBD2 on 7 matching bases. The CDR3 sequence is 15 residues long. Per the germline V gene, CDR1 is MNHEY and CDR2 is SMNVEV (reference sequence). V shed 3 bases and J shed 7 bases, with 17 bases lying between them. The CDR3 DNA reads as TGTGCCAGCAGTTTGGGGGGAGGGGGTGGATATACGCAGTATTTT. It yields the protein CASSLGGGGGYTQYF.

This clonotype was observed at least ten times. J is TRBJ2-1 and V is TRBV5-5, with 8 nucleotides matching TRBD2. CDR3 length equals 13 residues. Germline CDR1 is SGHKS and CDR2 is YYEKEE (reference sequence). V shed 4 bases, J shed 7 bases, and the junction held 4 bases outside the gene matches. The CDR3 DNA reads TGTGCCAGCAGCCTGGGACTAGTTAATGAGCAGTTCTTC. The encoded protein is CASSLGLVNEQFF.

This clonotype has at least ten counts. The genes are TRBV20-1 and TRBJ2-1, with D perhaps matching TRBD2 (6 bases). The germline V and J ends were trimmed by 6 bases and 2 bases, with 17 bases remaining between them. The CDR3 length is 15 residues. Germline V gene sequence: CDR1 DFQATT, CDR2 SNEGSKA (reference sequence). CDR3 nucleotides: TGCAGTGCCGCCCCGGGGCGGGGTCCCTACAATGAGCAGTTCTTC. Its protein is CSAAPGRGPYNEQFF.

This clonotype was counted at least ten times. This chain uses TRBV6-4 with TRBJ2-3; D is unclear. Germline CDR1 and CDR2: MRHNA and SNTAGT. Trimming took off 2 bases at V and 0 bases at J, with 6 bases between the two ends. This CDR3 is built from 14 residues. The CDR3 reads CASSDSSSTDTQYF. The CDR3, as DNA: TGTGCCAGCAGTGACAGCTCTAGCACAGATACGCAGTATTTT.

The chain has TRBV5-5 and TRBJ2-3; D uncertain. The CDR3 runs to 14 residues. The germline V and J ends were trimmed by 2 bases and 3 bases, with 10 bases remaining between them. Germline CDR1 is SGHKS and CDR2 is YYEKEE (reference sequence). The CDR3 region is CASSFNSVTDTQYF. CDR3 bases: TGTGCCAGCAGCTTCAACAGTGTAACAGATACGCAGTATTTT.

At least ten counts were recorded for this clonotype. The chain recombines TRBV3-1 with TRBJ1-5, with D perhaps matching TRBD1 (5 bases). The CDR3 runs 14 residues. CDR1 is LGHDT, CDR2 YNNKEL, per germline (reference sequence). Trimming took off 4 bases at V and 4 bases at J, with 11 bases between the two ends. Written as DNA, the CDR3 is TGTGCCAGCAGCCTGGGGACGGGGAATCAGCCCCAGCATTTT. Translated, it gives CASSLGTGNQPQHF.